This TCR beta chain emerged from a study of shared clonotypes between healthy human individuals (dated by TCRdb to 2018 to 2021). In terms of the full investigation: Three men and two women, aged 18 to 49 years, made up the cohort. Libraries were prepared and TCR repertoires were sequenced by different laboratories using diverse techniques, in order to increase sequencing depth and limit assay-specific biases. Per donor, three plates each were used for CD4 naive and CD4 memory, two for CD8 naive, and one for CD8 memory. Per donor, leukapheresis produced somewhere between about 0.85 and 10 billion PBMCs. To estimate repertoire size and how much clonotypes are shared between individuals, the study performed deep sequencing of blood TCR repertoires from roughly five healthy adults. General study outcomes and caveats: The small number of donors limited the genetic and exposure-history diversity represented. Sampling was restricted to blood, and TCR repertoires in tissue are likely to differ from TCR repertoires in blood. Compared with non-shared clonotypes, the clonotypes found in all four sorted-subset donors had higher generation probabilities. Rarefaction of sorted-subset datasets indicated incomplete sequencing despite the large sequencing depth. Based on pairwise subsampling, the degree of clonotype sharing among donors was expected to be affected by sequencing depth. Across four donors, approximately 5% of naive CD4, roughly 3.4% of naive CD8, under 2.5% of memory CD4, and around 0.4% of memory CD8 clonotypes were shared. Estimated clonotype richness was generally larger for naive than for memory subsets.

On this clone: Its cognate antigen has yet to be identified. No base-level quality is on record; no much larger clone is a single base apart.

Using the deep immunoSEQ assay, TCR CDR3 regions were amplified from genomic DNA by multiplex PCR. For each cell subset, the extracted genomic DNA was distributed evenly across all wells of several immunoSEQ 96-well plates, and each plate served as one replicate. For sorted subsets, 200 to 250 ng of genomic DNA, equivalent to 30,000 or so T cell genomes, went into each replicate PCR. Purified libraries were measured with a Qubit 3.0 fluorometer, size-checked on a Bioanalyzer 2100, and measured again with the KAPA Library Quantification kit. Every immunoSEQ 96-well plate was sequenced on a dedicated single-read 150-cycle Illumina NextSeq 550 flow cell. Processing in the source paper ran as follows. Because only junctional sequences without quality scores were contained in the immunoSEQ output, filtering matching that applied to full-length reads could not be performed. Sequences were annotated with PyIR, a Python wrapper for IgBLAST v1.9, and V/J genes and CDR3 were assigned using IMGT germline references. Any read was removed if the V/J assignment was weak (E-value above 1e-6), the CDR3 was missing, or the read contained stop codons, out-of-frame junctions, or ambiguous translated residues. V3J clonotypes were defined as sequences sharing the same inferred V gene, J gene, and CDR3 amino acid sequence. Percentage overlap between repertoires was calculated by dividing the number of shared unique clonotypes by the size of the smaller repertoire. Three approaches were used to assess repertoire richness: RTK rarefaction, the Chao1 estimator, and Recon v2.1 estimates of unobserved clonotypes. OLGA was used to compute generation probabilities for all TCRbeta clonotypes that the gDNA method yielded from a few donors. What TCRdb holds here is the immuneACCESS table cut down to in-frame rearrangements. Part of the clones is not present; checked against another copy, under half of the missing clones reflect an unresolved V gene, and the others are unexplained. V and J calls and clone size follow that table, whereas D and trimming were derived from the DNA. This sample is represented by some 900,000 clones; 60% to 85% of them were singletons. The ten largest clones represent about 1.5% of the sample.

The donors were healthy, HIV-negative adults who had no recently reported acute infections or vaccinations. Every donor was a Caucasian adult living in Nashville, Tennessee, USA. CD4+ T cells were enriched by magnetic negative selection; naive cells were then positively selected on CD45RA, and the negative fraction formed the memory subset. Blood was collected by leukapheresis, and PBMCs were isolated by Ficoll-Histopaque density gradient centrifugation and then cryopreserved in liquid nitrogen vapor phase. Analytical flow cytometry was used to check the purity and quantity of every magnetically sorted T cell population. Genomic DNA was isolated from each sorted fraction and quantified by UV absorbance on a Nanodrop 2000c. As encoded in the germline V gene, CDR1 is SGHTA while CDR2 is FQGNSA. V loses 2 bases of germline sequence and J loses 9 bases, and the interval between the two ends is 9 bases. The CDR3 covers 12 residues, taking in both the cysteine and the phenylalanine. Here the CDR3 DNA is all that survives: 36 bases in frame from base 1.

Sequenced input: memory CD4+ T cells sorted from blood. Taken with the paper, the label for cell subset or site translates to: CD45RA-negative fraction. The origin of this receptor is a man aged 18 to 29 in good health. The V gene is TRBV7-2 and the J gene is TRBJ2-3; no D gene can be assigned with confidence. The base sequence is TGTGCCAGCAGCTTAAACCAACTGACGCAGTATTTT. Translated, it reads CASSLNQLTQYF.